This TCR beta chain is drawn from a study of CD8 T cells in ankylosing spondylitis. Via MiXCR, TCRdb re-called the 5' RACE reads, giving one row per CDR3 protein. The sample consists of approximately 130,000 distinct CDR3 sequences, about an eighth of them appearing once. This clonotype has ten or more counts. Its antigen is as yet unknown. Findings and caveats of the study: Seemingly characteristic of ankylosing spondylitis blood was a TCR beta motif consisting of about 8 highly homologous variants.

V shed 5 bases and J shed 2 bases, with 22 bases lying between them. The CDR3 has 17 residues. Germline CDR1 SGHTA, CDR2 FQGNSA. The sequenced sample consisted of blood, either unsorted or a sorted T cell fraction (not recorded which). The receptor was derived from a female donor with ankylosing spondylitis or in good health (not recorded which). The rearrangement links TRBV7-2 to TRBJ2-7; TRBD2 is a possible D gene (6 bases). The CDR3 spells CASSPPLGGPTPYEQYF. CDR3 in DNA: TGTGCCAGCAGCCCCCCTTTAGGAGGGCCTACGCCCTACGAGCAGTACTTC.